Listed here are 32 T cell receptor beta chains from one sample, sequenced in a study of shared clonotypes between healthy human individuals. Produced via immunoSEQ multiplex PCR; TCRdb's table is partial and in-frame only. The sample carries about half a million clones, roughly 80% recorded once. Sequencing was done on a sample of PBMCs. The receptors here all came from a woman aged 40 to 55 in good health. Some clones in this sample may be carry-over from other donors' samples.

The CDR3 DNA follows: TGTGCCAGCAGCCGGGACAGGGAGTACGAGCAGTACTTC. Protein product: CASSRDREYEQYF. The chain carries TRBV27 and TRBJ2-7; 9 nucleotides match TRBD1. The CDR3 runs 13 residues. The V and J ends lost 6 bases and 4 bases, in that order; junction bases with no gene match: 4. Germline values: CDR1 MNHEY, CDR2 SMNVEV (reference sequence).

The CDR3 region is CASSEYDGTNAGELFF. DNA for the CDR3: TGTGCCAGCAGTGAATACGATGGGACTAACGCCGGGGAGCTGTTTTTT. J is TRBJ2-2 and V is TRBV25-1; 7 nucleotides agree with TRBD2. The V gene's germline CDR1 is MGHDK and CDR2 SYGVNS. Germline trimming cut 0 bases from V and 6 bases from J; bases unmatched to any gene: 7. CDR3 length equals 16 residues.

The chain recombines TRBV6-6 with TRBJ2-1, with TRBD2 matching over 7 bases. J lost 6 bases, V lost 4 bases, and 9 bases had no gene match. This CDR3 has 15 residues. CDR1 and CDR2 (germline): MNHNY, SVGAGI (reference sequence). The CDR3 nucleotides are TGTGCCAGCAGTTTGGCGGCGGGAGAGGGCAATGAGCAGTTCTTC. Its translation is CASSLAAGEGNEQFF.

This clone is a singleton in its sample. V usage is TRBV7-2 and J usage is TRBJ2-7, with 7 bases lining up with TRBD2. The CDR3 loop spans 13 amino acids. V trimming: 3 bases; J trimming: 4 bases; junction bases outside the gene matches: 3. The germline CDR1 and CDR2 sequences are SGHTA and FQGNSA. The CDR3: CASSFSGSYEQYF. Written as DNA, the CDR3 is TGTGCCAGCAGCTTTAGCGGGTCATACGAGCAGTACTTC. Full variable domain (outside the CDR3, taken from reference TRBV7-2 and TRBJ2-7): GAGVSQSPSNKVTEKGKDVELRCDPISGHTALYWYRQSLGQGLEFLIYFQGNSAPDKSGLPSDRFSAERTGGSVSTLTIQRTQQEDSAVYLCASSFSGSYEQYFGPGTRLTVT.

This clone came up once. The J gene is TRBJ1-1, the V gene TRBV7-2, with 9 bases that match TRBD1. The CDR3 spans 13 residues. Losses at the gene ends were 3 bases for V and 5 bases for J; bases not matched to a gene: 1. Germline CDR1 SGHTA, CDR2 FQGNSA. CDR3 in DNA: TGTGCCAGCAGCTTGGGGACAGGGACTGAAGCTTTCTTT. It is translated as CASSLGTGTEAFF.

CDR3 DNA: TGTGCCAGCTCACCAAACGGGGTGGTGGAGACCCAGTACTTC. This gives the protein CASSPNGVVETQYF. The rearrangement joins TRBV18 to TRBJ2-5; D perhaps matches TRBD2 (5 bases). CDR3 length equals 14 residues. V lost 2 bases and J 5 bases, leaving 12 bases between the germline ends. Germline V gene lookup returns CDR1 KGHSH and CDR2 LQKENI.

CDR3 DNA: TGTGCCAGCAGATCCGGGACTAGCGGGAACAATGAGCAGTTCTTC. Translated: CASRSGTSGNNEQFF. The chain uses TRBV28 and TRBJ2-1; 13 bases align to TRBD2. The CDR3 totals 15 residues. The V gene end was trimmed by 6 bases and the J gene end by 5 bases; junction bases not matched to a gene: 4. CDR1 and CDR2 (germline): MDHEN, SYDVKM.

The chain links TRBV5-1 to TRBJ2-7, with D perhaps TRBD2 (6 bases). The germline V and J ends were trimmed by 4 bases and 3 bases, with 14 bases remaining between them. The CDR3 sequence is 14 residues long. Germline V CDR1 and CDR2: SGHRS, YFSETQ. The CDR3 reads CASSPAPGVYEQYF. The DNA of the CDR3 is TGCGCCAGCAGCCCTGCCCCGGGGGTCTACGAGCAGTACTTC.

A remark on this clone: Since a far larger clone is one base different, this is likely a read error. V gene TRBV28 combines with J gene TRBJ2-5, with 7 bases identical to TRBD1. CDR1 and CDR2 (germline): MDHEN, SYDVKM. Unmatched junction bases numbered 17, after V lost 0 bases and J lost 13 bases. This CDR3 comprises 16 residues. The CDR3 nucleotides read TGTGCCAGCAGTTTATGCCAGCGCCGGGACAGCTTCCGGGTGTACTTC. Translating it yields CASSLCQRRDSFRVYF.

The sample holds one count of this clone. This chain connects TRBV4-1 to TRBJ2-5; 13 nucleotides match TRBD2. This CDR3 is 17 amino acids long. V shed 3 bases, J shed 5 bases, and the junction held 9 bases outside the gene matches. Per germline, CDR1 MGHRA and CDR2 YSYEKL. CDR3 coding DNA: TGCGCCAGCAGCCATGGACTAGCGGGAGTATATGGTGAGACCCAGTACTTC. Residues: CASSHGLAGVYGETQYF.

J is TRBJ2-7 and V is TRBV6-1, with D uncertain. The CDR3 is made up of 11 amino acids. The V gene lost 6 bases and the J gene lost 7 bases, with 10 bases spanning the gap. Germline V gene lookup returns CDR1 MNHNS and CDR2 SASEGT. The CDR3 nucleotides read TGTGCCAGCAGGGGGTGGGGTGAGCAGTACTTC. Its translation is CASRGWGEQYF.

J is TRBJ2-4 and V is TRBV2; 14 bases agree with TRBD2. CDR3 length equals 18 residues. The ends lost 5 bases at V and 3 bases at J; junction bases unmatched: 9. Germline lookup yields CDR1 SNHLY and CDR2 FYNNEI. The CDR3 is CASSPQTSGRVGKNIQYF. CDR3 nucleotide sequence: TGTGCCAGCAGTCCTCAGACTAGCGGGAGGGTGGGCAAAAACATTCAGTACTTC.

The chain has TRBV5-1 and TRBJ1-5; 8 bases are shared with TRBD1. In germline, CDR1 is SGHRS, CDR2 YFSETQ. The CDR3 contains 14 residues. With V trimmed by 3 bases and J by 5 bases, 4 bases remained unmatched. CDR3 sequence (DNA): TGCGCCAGCAGCTCCGGACAGGGTGATCAGCCCCAGCATTTT. It translates to CASSSGQGDQPQHF.

The V gene is TRBV13, the J gene TRBJ2-4, with 14 bases lining up with TRBD2. The germline gives CDR1 PRHDT, CDR2 FYEKMQ (reference sequence). This CDR3 has 17 residues. After removal of 5 bases from V and 6 bases from J, the junction contained 9 bases not matched to a gene. CDR3 bases: TGTGCCAGCAGCCGACTAGCGGGAGGGCCGGCTCCAAACATTCAGTACTTC. It codes for CASSRLAGGPAPNIQYF.

In the case of this clone: Its ends do not fully match the called genes, so a read error is possible. V gene TRBV5-4 combines with J gene TRBJ2-7; 15 bases are a match to TRBD2. The CDR3 length is 15 residues. Germline loops: CDR1 SGHNT, CDR2 YYREEE (reference sequence). CDR3 sequence: CASSPGLAGGHPPSF. The CDR3 DNA sequence: TGTGCCAGCAGCCCGGGACTAGCGGGAGGCCACCCTCCCTCCTTC.

This chain connects TRBV27 to TRBJ2-1; 13 bases match TRBD2. This CDR3 comprises 20 residues. J was trimmed by 0 bases and V by 5 bases; bases with no gene match: 13. The germline gives CDR1 MNHEY, CDR2 SMNVEV (reference sequence). CDR3 amino acids: CASSPRSGTSGTISYNEQFF. In nucleotides, the CDR3 is TGTGCCAGCAGTCCACGCTCAGGGACTAGCGGGACAATCTCCTACAATGAGCAGTTCTTC.

This rearrangement joins TRBV27 to TRBJ1-2; tentatively, D is TRBD1 (5 bases). The V gene lost 6 bases and the J gene lost 8 bases, with 16 bases spanning the gap. CDR1 is MNHEY, CDR2 SMNVEV, per germline (reference sequence). This CDR3 contains 13 residues. The CDR3 sequence: CASRGVGGSGYTF. The CDR3 DNA sequence: TGTGCCAGCAGGGGGGTGGGAGGGAGCGGCTACACCTTC.

The V and J genes are TRBV29-1 and TRBJ2-1; 11 bases align to TRBD2. Trimming removed 4 bases from V and 9 bases from J; junction bases left unmatched: 8. CDR3 length: 14 residues. CDR1 and CDR2 (germline): SQVTM, ANQGSEA. CDR3 bases: TGCAGCGTTGTGGGACTAGCGGCCTCACGTGAGCAGTTCTTC. The encoded protein is CSVVGLAASREQFF.

This clone was counted ten times or more. The rearrangement joins TRBV28 to TRBJ1-4; 10 positions match TRBD1. The trim removed 5 bases at V and 5 bases at J, leaving 5 bases unmatched. Germline CDR1 MDHEN, CDR2 SYDVKM. The CDR3 consists of 15 residues. CDR3: CASSKGQGGNEKLFF. For the CDR3, the DNA is TGTGCCAGCAGTAAAGGACAGGGGGGGAATGAAAAACTGTTTTTT.

This chain uses TRBV14 with TRBJ2-7; D unresolved. V gave up 0 bases and J gave up 5 bases, with 11 bases separating them. Germline V CDR1 and CDR2: SGHDN, FVKESK. The CDR3 runs to 14 residues. The CDR3 spells CASSQDSQRNEQYF. The CDR3 DNA reads as TGTGCCAGCAGCCAAGATTCCCAGAGGAACGAGCAGTACTTC.

This rearrangement joins TRBV4-2 to TRBJ2-3, with 9 bases matching TRBD1. Trimming at V came to 7 bases and at J to 1 base, leaving 6 bases not matched to a gene. Germline-derived CDR1 and CDR2 are LGHNA and YNFKEQ. The CDR3 is 15 amino acids. The CDR3 here is CASTLTGGGTDTQYF. CDR3 DNA sequence: TGTGCCAGCACACTGACAGGGGGGGGCACAGATACGCAGTATTTT.

The rearrangement joins TRBV11-1 to TRBJ2-2; D is possibly TRBD2 (6 bases). There are 17 residues in the CDR3. V was shortened by 2 bases and J by 3 bases, with 16 bases between the two germline ends. Per germline, CDR1 SGHAT and CDR2 FQDESV (reference sequence). CDR3 loop: CASSLRLRGAYTGELFF. The CDR3 DNA sequence: TGTGCCAGCAGCTTAAGGTTGCGGGGAGCGTACACCGGGGAGCTGTTTTTT.

This sequence joins TRBV19 and TRBJ1-5; D gene unclear. CDR3 length: 15 residues. The germline gives CDR1 LNHDA, CDR2 SQIVND (reference sequence). Trimming pared 7 bases from V and 2 bases from J, leaving 15 bases between. Written as DNA, the CDR3 is TGTGCCAGTAACCGGTTGGGTGACGGCAATCAGCCCCAGCATTTT. It yields the protein CASNRLGDGNQPQHF.

This clone was counted once. The rearrangement joins TRBV19 to TRBJ2-1; D gene ambiguous. Germline loops: CDR1 LNHDA, CDR2 SQIVND (reference sequence). The V end lost 4 bases, the J end lost 4 bases, and 5 bases lay between the germline ends. The CDR3 covers 12 residues. The CDR3 is CASSRVYNEQFF. In nucleotides, the CDR3 is TGTGCCAGTAGTAGGGTTTACAATGAGCAGTTCTTC.

This clone was counted a single time. V gene TRBV4-2 combines with J gene TRBJ1-2; no reliable D call. CDR1 and CDR2 from the germline V gene are LGHNA and YNFKEQ. The CDR3 is 13 residues long. V shed 4 bases and J shed 1 base, with 7 bases lying between them. The CDR3 DNA follows: TGTGCCAGCAGCCCCCGAGGTAACTATGGCTACACCTTC. Translating gives CASSPRGNYGYTF.

This clone has only one observation. This chain uses TRBV11-2 with TRBJ2-7, with a weak D call TRBD1 (6 bases). Trimming shortened V by 2 bases and J by 2 bases, and 13 bases separated the two germline ends. Germline assignment: CDR1 SGHAT and CDR2 FQNNGV. The CDR3 totals 15 residues. The CDR3 bases are TGTGCCAGCAGCTTATTGACAGGTAACACCTACGAGCAGTACTTC. It encodes CASSLLTGNTYEQYF.

This chain links TRBV7-3 with TRBJ1-2; weak D call: TRBD1 (6 bases). The V end lost 5 bases, the J end lost 5 bases, and 12 bases lay between the germline ends. This CDR3 is 13 amino acids long. Germline assignment: CDR1 SGHTA and CDR2 FQGTGA. The chain's CDR3 is CASSATGSYGYTF. The DNA for the CDR3 is TGTGCCAGCAGCGCGACAGGCAGTTATGGCTACACCTTC.

The J gene is TRBJ2-3, the V gene TRBV7-3, with D maybe TRBD1 (6 bases). The germline V gene has CDR1 SGHTA and CDR2 FQGTGA. The ends were cut back, 4 bases at V and 4 bases at J, with 9 bases in the middle. The length of the CDR3 is 13 residues. CDR3 protein: CASSYTGSDTQYF. CDR3 sequence (DNA): TGTGCCAGCAGCTATACAGGGTCAGATACGCAGTATTTT.

The CDR3 sequence is CASSLAGNRYGNTIYF. The DNA for the CDR3 is TGTGCCAGCAGTTTAGCAGGGAACCGATACGGAAACACCATATATTTT. The gene calls are TRBV28 and TRBJ1-3, with a possible D match to TRBD1 (5 bases). V was cut by 2 bases and J by 4 bases, with 15 bases left in between. CDR1 is MDHEN, CDR2 SYDVKM, per germline. The CDR3 length is 16 residues.

This clone came up a few times. The chain employs TRBV30 and TRBJ2-2; D is unresolved. This CDR3 is built from 14 residues. Trimming left V 2 bases short and J 3 bases short, with 10 bases between. Germline V gives CDR1 GTSNPN, CDR2 SVGIG (reference sequence). The CDR3 loop is CAWSSNDYTGELFF. As DNA, the CDR3 is TGTGCCTGGAGTTCAAACGACTACACCGGGGAGCTGTTTTTT.

This clone was seen only once. The chain combines TRBV19 with TRBJ1-2; D unresolved. There are 12 residues in the CDR3. Trimming stripped 5 bases from V and 5 bases from J, with 9 bases between. Germline assignment: CDR1 LNHDA and CDR2 SQIVND (reference sequence). The CDR3 here is CASSPTEYGYTF. DNA for the CDR3: TGTGCCAGTAGTCCTACAGAGTATGGCTACACCTTC. Looking up the rest from reference TRBV19 and TRBJ1-2 gives the full variable domain: DGGITQSPKYLFRKEGQNVTLSCEQNLNHDAMYWYRQDPGQGLRLIYYSQIVNDFQKGDIAEGYSVSREKKESFPLTVTSAQKNPTAFYLCASSPTEYGYTFGSGTRLTVV.

This clone was observed a handful of times. The rearrangement links TRBV6-1 to TRBJ2-5; 9 bases agree with TRBD2. This CDR3 has 12 residues. Germline values: CDR1 MNHNS, CDR2 SASEGT. V was pared by 5 bases and J by 11 bases, with 6 bases of the junction left unmatched. CDR3 sequence: CASSTLAGEQYF. The CDR3 nucleotides read TGTGCCAGCAGTACACTAGCGGGTGAGCAGTACTTC.